This TCR beta chain was sequenced in a study of blood T cell repertoires in COVID-19. Study details: Sites across the United States, Italy and Spain contributed samples from acute and convalescent COVID-19. From T cells, B-cell-depleted T cells, or PBMCs came the material, which was cDNA or gDNA.

Measured with immunoSEQ multiplex PCR; TCRdb has only the in-frame clones, and not every one. This sample has about 47,000 clones, with around 81% found just once. CDR3 length: 14 amino acids. The ends lost 5 bases at V and 5 bases at J; junction bases unmatched: 7. Germline V gene sequence: CDR1 SGHNT, CDR2 YENEEA. J is TRBJ2-7 and V is TRBV11-3; 9 nucleotides match TRBD2. Sequenced sample: peripheral blood. This clonotype was sampled from a woman older than 75 with COVID-19, enrolled during active disease. CDR3 sequence: CASSPGTSRHEQYF. The CDR3 bases are TGTGCCAGCAGCCCAGGGACTAGCCGTCACGAGCAGTACTTC.